The clone carrying this T cell receptor (beta chain) showed up many times. All patients, having had no prior chemotherapy, radiotherapy or other malignancies, were node-negative on CT and PET/CT. The sample is drawn from a study of prognosis after radiotherapy for stage I lung cancer. Study background: Median age was 74.5 years (53 to 84) among roughly 13 men and over five women. Development of distant metastases after radiotherapy was seen in a few patients at a median of roughly seven months, with no significant progression in around 14.

The V gene lost 7 bases and the J gene lost 8 bases, with 18 bases spanning the gap. The CDR3 is 15 amino acids. From germline, CDR1 is SGHTA and CDR2 FQGNSA. Amplicons of TCR beta CDR3 were generated from genomic DNA by two-round multiplex PCR. Primers specific to each TRBV and TRBJ gene were used in first-round PCR. Universal primers drove the second round of PCR amplification. MiXCR, applied by TCRdb to the multiplex PCR reads, yields one record per CDR3 protein. The profile shows around 51,000 distinct CDR3 sequences, 30% to 35% of them singletons. The chain is built from TRBV7-2 and TRBJ1-6, with D maybe TRBD1 (6 bases). The starting material was PBMCs, obtained before or after stereotactic body radiation therapy (not recorded which). The receptor comes from a donor aged 50 or older with non-small cell lung cancer. The CDR3 bases are TGTGCCAGCAAACCAGGGGCAGGATGGGATTCACCCCTCCACTTT. It specifies CASKPGAGWDSPLHF. The entire variable domain, with the rest obtained from reference TRBV7-2 and TRBJ1-6, is as follows: GAGVSQSPSNKVTEKGKDVELRCDPISGHTALYWYRQSLGQGLEFLIYFQGNSAPDKSGLPSDRFSAERTGGSVSTLTIQRTQQEDSAVYLCASKPGAGWDSPLHFGNGTRLTVT.